The next 29 T cell receptor beta chains were all read from a single sample in a study of blood T cell repertoires in COVID-19 (TCRdb year 2020). Library method: the immunoSEQ multiplex PCR assay. TCRdb took over this immuneACCESS table, retaining in-frame rearrangements with V and J assigned. Such tables are incomplete; in checked studies, under half of the missing clones stem from an unresolved V gene, and the remainder is unexplained. Within this sample are 200,000 or so clones, with about 80% of them counted one time only. About 1.7% of the sample belongs to the ten largest clones. Input material: PBMCs or T cells enriched from blood (not recorded which). These receptors all come from a man in his 60s who had recovered from COVID-19.

The rearrangement uses TRBV24-1 and TRBJ2-1; tentative D call: TRBD2 (6 bases). The CDR3 is 15 amino acids. Germline CDR1 is KGHDR and CDR2 is SFDVKD. The V gene lost 3 bases and the J gene lost 0 bases, with 8 bases spanning the gap. In DNA, the CDR3 is TGTGCCACCAGTGATCCCGGGAGCTCCTACAATGAGCAGTTCTTC. This gives the protein CATSDPGSSYNEQFF.

The chain has TRBV27 and TRBJ1-5, with D possibly matching TRBD1 (5 bases). Trimming took 2 bases from V and 1 from J, leaving 6 bases between them. The CDR3 has 14 amino acids. From germline, CDR1 is MNHEY and CDR2 SMNVEV (reference sequence). The CDR3 sequence is CASSLKGSNQPQHF. CDR3 nucleotide sequence: TGTGCCAGCAGTTTAAAGGGGAGCAATCAGCCCCAGCATTTT.

The V call is TRBV7-2, the J call TRBJ2-7; no reliable D call. The V end lost 1 base, the J end lost 5 bases, and 9 bases lay between the germline ends. This CDR3 comprises 13 residues. Germline values: CDR1 SGHTA, CDR2 FQGNSA. The CDR3 region is CASSLVRSDEQYF. As DNA, the CDR3 is TGTGCCAGCAGCTTAGTGAGGAGCGACGAGCAGTACTTC. Together with reference TRBV7-2 and TRBJ2-7, the CDR3 gives the full variable domain: GAGVSQSPSNKVTEKGKDVELRCDPISGHTALYWYRQSLGQGLEFLIYFQGNSAPDKSGLPSDRFSAERTGGSVSTLTIQRTQQEDSAVYLCASSLVRSDEQYFGPGTRLTVT.

The chain is built from TRBV6-5 and TRBJ2-2; 7 bases are shared with TRBD1. The length of the CDR3 is 15 residues. In germline, CDR1 is MNHEY, CDR2 SVGAGI. The trim removed 2 bases at V and 7 bases at J, leaving 7 bases unmatched. CDR3 in amino acids: CASSYVGQGVGELFF. The CDR3 nucleotides read TGTGCCAGCAGTTACGTAGGGCAGGGGGTCGGGGAGCTGTTTTTT.

The chain carries TRBV7-9 and TRBJ1-1, with D possibly matching TRBD1 (5 bases). Germline V gene lookup returns CDR1 SEHNR and CDR2 FQNEAQ (reference sequence). With 5 bases removed from V and 8 bases from J, the gap between germline ends came to 21 bases. This CDR3 contains 15 residues. The CDR3 sequence is CASSPVGPRRPEAFF. The CDR3 DNA reads as TGTGCCAGCAGCCCGGTGGGGCCCCGTCGTCCGGAAGCTTTCTTT.

This sequence joins TRBV4-3 and TRBJ1-2, with D hard to call. The V end lost 4 bases, the J end lost 3 bases, and 12 bases lay between the germline ends. Germline CDR1 is LGHNA and CDR2 is YSLEER. CDR3 length: 14 amino acids. The CDR3 here is CASSRESADYGYTF. DNA of the CDR3: TGCGCCAGCAGCCGAGAGTCGGCGGACTATGGCTACACCTTC.

In DNA, the CDR3 is TGTGCCAGCAGCGTACTCAGGGGCGAAACTGGAAACACCATATATTTT. This gives the protein CASSVLRGETGNTIYF. The chain combines TRBV13 with TRBJ1-3; D perhaps matches TRBD1 (6 bases). V was trimmed by 5 bases and J by 2 bases, leaving 16 bases between them. Germline V gene sequence: CDR1 PRHDT, CDR2 FYEKMQ (reference sequence). This CDR3 spans 16 amino acids.

The chain employs TRBV19 and TRBJ1-4, with 10 bases aligning to TRBD1. The germline gives CDR1 LNHDA, CDR2 SQIVND (reference sequence). Losses at the gene ends were 7 bases for V and 3 bases for J; bases not matched to a gene: 14. CDR3 length: 18 amino acids. Here the CDR3 DNA reads TGTGCCAGTACCCCGACAGGGGGCTCCTTCAACCCTAATGAAAAACTGTTTTTT. Residues: CASTPTGGSFNPNEKLFF.

This chain uses TRBV7-2 with TRBJ1-2; possible D gene TRBD1, 6 bases. The CDR3 contains 15 residues. The V and J ends lost 4 bases and 4 bases respectively, with 16 bases between them. Germline CDR1 reads SGHTA; CDR2 reads FQGNSA. The CDR3 sequence is CASSSEGGRGYGYTF. DNA of the CDR3: TGTGCCAGCAGCTCCGAAGGTGGCAGGGGCTATGGCTACACCTTC.

This sequence joins TRBV6-2 or TRBV6-3 and TRBJ1-5, with D unclear. The CDR3 covers 15 residues. CDR1 is MNHEY, CDR2 SVGEGT, per germline. Trimming took off 0 bases at V and 11 bases at J, with 17 bases between the two ends. The DNA for the CDR3 is TGTGCCAGCAGTTACTCGGGGAGGGTTTTTTTGGCCCAGCATTTT. Encoded protein: CASSYSGRVFLAQHF.

This clone has a handful of counts. V and J are TRBV10-1 and TRBJ1-6; D possibly corresponds to TRBD1 (5 bases). The germline V gene has CDR1 WNHNN and CDR2 SYGVQD (reference sequence). This CDR3 has 14 residues. V was cut by 5 bases and J by 10 bases, with 15 bases left in between. As DNA, the CDR3 is TGCGCCAGCAGTAATAAGACAGCTCGATCACCCCTCCACTTT. It yields the protein CASSNKTARSPLHF.

Comment on this clone: Germline is not matched at one junction end, which may reflect a read error. V gene TRBV11-2 combines with J gene TRBJ2-7, with D tentatively TRBD1 (6 bases). This CDR3 has 15 residues. CDR1 is SGHAT and CDR2 is FQNNGV in the germline V gene. Here the CDR3 reads CASSQGLWTGPSLDF. CDR3 sequence (DNA): TGTGCCAGCAGCCAGGGGCTGTGGACGGGCCCCTCGCTCGACTTC.

The V call is TRBV30, the J call TRBJ2-2; D is perhaps TRBD1 (5 bases). The ends were cut back, 3 bases at V and 6 bases at J, with 11 bases in the middle. The CDR3 is 13 amino acids. In germline, CDR1 is GTSNPN, CDR2 SVGIG (reference sequence). The CDR3 loop is CAWREQAAGELFF. CDR3 sequence (DNA): TGTGCCTGGAGGGAACAGGCGGCCGGGGAGCTGTTTTTT.

The CDR3 nucleotides are TGCGCCAGCAGCCCCGGACAGGGGTTTGGTGAGAACACTGAAGCTTTCTTT. Translating it yields CASSPGQGFGENTEAFF. The V gene is TRBV5-1, the J gene TRBJ1-1; 9 positions agree with TRBD1. Germline V CDR1 and CDR2: SGHRS, YFSETQ. The V segment lost 4 bases and the J segment 1 base; nucleotides outside the gene matches: 11. This CDR3 has 17 residues.

This chain links TRBV7-6 with TRBJ1-4; D remains unclear. Germline loops: CDR1 SGHVS, CDR2 FNYEAQ. Trimming removed 3 bases from V and 8 bases from J, with 22 bases in between. This CDR3 is built from 17 residues. In DNA form, the CDR3 reads TGTGCCAGCAGCTTGGGAGCAAGACGGGCCCCTTTCGAAAAACTGTTTTTT. It specifies CASSLGARRAPFEKLFF.

V is TRBV2 and J is TRBJ1-2, with 7 positions matching TRBD1. The V and J ends lost 6 bases and 0 bases, in that order; junction bases with no gene match: 16. Germline CDR1 SNHLY, CDR2 FYNNEI. The CDR3 length is 18 residues. The CDR3 coding sequence is TGTGCCAGCAGACTGACGGCCGGACAGGCATCAACTAACTATGGCTACACCTTC. This translates into CASRLTAGQASTNYGYTF. The full variable domain, rest sourced from reference TRBV2 and TRBJ1-2, is EPEVTQTPSHQVTQMGQEVILRCVPISNHLYFYWYRQILGQKVEFLVSFYNNEISEKSEIFDDQFSVERPDGSNFTLKIRSTKLEDSAMYFCASRLTAGQASTNYGYTFGSGTRLTVV.

Only a few counts were recorded for this clone. This chain connects TRBV6-2 or TRBV6-3 to TRBJ1-1; 8 bases agree with TRBD1. Germline CDR1 is MNHEY and CDR2 is SVGEGT. J lost 4 bases, V lost 5 bases, and 0 bases had no gene match. This CDR3 spans 12 amino acids. Written as DNA, the CDR3 is TGTGCCAGCAGTGACAGGGGCACTGAAGCTTTCTTT. Translating it yields CASSDRGTEAFF.

Written as DNA, the CDR3 is TGTGCCAGTAGTATAGGCCAGGTATATAGCAATCAGCCCCAGCATTTT. Translated, it gives CASSIGQVYSNQPQHF. The chain joins TRBV19 to TRBJ1-5; no definite D call. The V gene lost 1 base and the J gene lost 0 bases, with 10 bases spanning the gap. The V gene's germline CDR1 is LNHDA and CDR2 SQIVND (reference sequence). This CDR3 has 16 amino acids.

V gene TRBV29-1 combines with J gene TRBJ2-3; 12 nucleotides agree with TRBD2. CDR1 is SQVTM, CDR2 ANQGSEA, per germline. The CDR3 length is 15 residues. This CDR3 reads CSTQSSGGARDTQYF. Here the CDR3 DNA reads TGCAGTACCCAATCTAGCGGGGGGGCTCGAGATACGCAGTATTTT.

This clone came up a few times. The V and J genes are TRBV11-2 and TRBJ2-5, with TRBD1 identical over 10 bases. V was clipped by 5 bases and J by 6 bases; unmatched bases: 12. CDR3 length: 16 residues. Germline values: CDR1 SGHAT, CDR2 FQNNGV. CDR3 bases: TGTGCCAGCAGCCCCCCCGGGACAGGGGCCGGGAAGACCCAGTACTTC. Its protein product is CASSPPGTGAGKTQYF.

This clone was seen more than once but under ten times. V and J are TRBV6-6 and TRBJ2-7; TRBD2 agrees at 11 bases. The germline V gene encodes CDR1 MNHNY and CDR2 SVGAGI (reference sequence). Unmatched junction bases numbered 2, after V lost 2 bases and J lost 2 bases. The CDR3 consists of 15 residues. CDR3 sequence reads: CASSYPTSGTYEQYF. The CDR3 DNA reads as TGTGCCAGCAGTTACCCGACTAGCGGGACCTACGAGCAGTACTTC.

J is TRBJ1-3 and V is TRBV18; D may be TRBD1 (5 bases). Trimming shortened V by 0 bases and J by 5 bases, and 11 bases separated the two germline ends. The germline V gene has CDR1 KGHSH and CDR2 LQKENI. CDR3 size: 15 residues. CDR3 bases: TGTGCCAGCTCACCACCGGAGGGACGGCGAAACACCATATATTTT. Protein sequence: CASSPPEGRRNTIYF. Based on the CDR3 plus reference TRBV18 and TRBJ1-3, the full variable domain is NAGVMQNPRHLVRRRGQEARLRCSPMKGHSHVYWYRQLPEEGLKFMVYLQKENIIDESGMPKERFSAEFPKEGPSILRIQQVVRGDSAAYFCASSPPEGRRNTIYFGEGSWLTVV.

This rearrangement joins TRBV30 to TRBJ1-6; D is unclear. V was pared by 0 bases and J by 0 bases, with 6 bases between. Germline loops: CDR1 GTSNPN, CDR2 SVGIG (reference sequence). The CDR3 loop spans 15 amino acids. The CDR3 spells CAWSVHSSYNSPLHF. As DNA, the CDR3 is TGTGCCTGGAGTGTACACAGCTCCTATAATTCACCCCTCCACTTT.

V usage is TRBV5-8 and J usage is TRBJ1-4, with unresolved D. Germline CDR1 and CDR2: SGHTS and YDEGEE. The CDR3 sequence is 17 residues long. The germline V and J ends were trimmed by 4 bases and 7 bases, with 23 bases remaining between them. For the CDR3, the DNA is TGTGCCAGCAGCCCGCAGGTTGCGTCCGTCGGGATTGAAAAACTGTTTTTT. Protein sequence: CASSPQVASVGIEKLFF.

The chain employs TRBV2 and TRBJ2-3, with no clear D. The germline V and J ends were trimmed by 4 bases and 4 bases, with 6 bases remaining between them. The CDR3 has 12 residues. The germline gives CDR1 SNHLY, CDR2 FYNNEI. CDR3 sequence reads: CASSASADTQYF. Here the CDR3 DNA reads TGTGCCAGCAGTGCCTCCGCAGATACGCAGTATTTT.

The rearrangement uses TRBV29-1 and TRBJ1-1; possibly TRBD1 for D (6 bases). The V end lost 2 bases, the J end lost 1 base, and 14 bases lay between the germline ends. The CDR3 covers 15 residues. Germline CDR1 and CDR2: SQVTM and ANQGSEA. The DNA of the CDR3 is TGCAGCGTTGAACCCCCCGGGACACCGAACACTGAAGCTTTCTTT. Residues: CSVEPPGTPNTEAFF.

J is TRBJ1-1 and V is TRBV2, with TRBD1 as a possible D gene (6 bases). V shed 6 bases and J shed 1 base, with 12 bases lying between them. Germline CDR1 SNHLY, CDR2 FYNNEI. There are 14 residues in the CDR3. The CDR3 DNA sequence: TGTGCCAGCAGACCGACAGGTCGGAACACTGAAGCTTTCTTT. Translation: CASRPTGRNTEAFF.

The rearrangement joins TRBV30 to TRBJ1-3, with D unresolved. V lost 0 bases and J lost 1, with 4 bases in between. Per the germline V gene, CDR1 is GTSNPN and CDR2 is SVGIG (reference sequence). The CDR3 runs to 13 residues. Here the CDR3 reads CAWSVPSGNTIYF. The DNA for the CDR3 is TGTGCCTGGAGTGTCCCGTCTGGAAACACCATATATTTT.

The gene calls are TRBV12-3 or TRBV12-4 and TRBJ2-7; a weak D match, TRBD1 (6 bases). The CDR3 extends over 12 amino acids. Trimming left V 5 bases short and J 6 bases short, with 11 bases between. The CDR3 region is CASSRTGLEQYF. Here the CDR3 DNA reads TGTGCCAGCAGTCGCACAGGGCTCGAGCAGTACTTC.